One and the same sample provided the 13 T cell receptor beta chains below, sequenced in a study of blood T cell repertoires in COVID-19. TCRdb's table, derived via immunoSEQ multiplex PCR, lists solely in-frame clones and lacks some. The table lists about 240,000 clones, 82% of them singletons, with roughly 12% in the top ten. Source material: peripheral blood. The source of these receptors is a woman in her sixties or seventies with active or convalescent COVID-19.

V usage is TRBV2 and J usage is TRBJ1-2; TRBD1 might be the D (5 bases). V lost 7 bases and J lost 13, with 16 bases in between. This CDR3 contains 11 residues. Looked up from germline, CDR1 is SNHLY and CDR2 is FYNNEI. The CDR3 DNA is TGTGCCAGCACTCCACAGGTCTTCCGCACCTTC. It specifies CASTPQVFRTF. Drawing the rest from reference TRBV2 and TRBJ1-2, the complete variable domain is EPEVTQTPSHQVTQMGQEVILRCVPISNHLYFYWYRQILGQKVEFLVSFYNNEISEKSEIFDDQFSVERPDGSNFTLKIRSTKLEDSAMYFCASTPQVFRTFGSGTRLTVV.

Only one count was recorded for this clone. This chain links TRBV14 with TRBJ2-5; no clear D gene. Germline CDR1 SGHDN, CDR2 FVKESK. CDR3 length: 18 residues. Trimming took 2 bases from V and 0 from J, leaving 19 bases between them. CDR3: CASSQRRLETWYQETQYF. The CDR3, as DNA: TGTGCCAGCAGCCAACGTCGCCTCGAGACTTGGTACCAAGAGACCCAGTACTTC.

The chain employs TRBV2 and TRBJ1-1; D is uncertain. Trimming pared 5 bases from V and 1 base from J, leaving 8 bases between. This CDR3 region has 13 residues. Germline CDR1 reads SNHLY; CDR2 reads FYNNEI. Here the CDR3 reads CASSFHKNTEAFF. CDR3 DNA: TGTGCCAGCAGTTTCCACAAGAACACTGAAGCTTTCTTT.

This clone appeared once. This chain joins TRBV2 and TRBJ2-3, with 8 positions matching TRBD2. Germline loops: CDR1 SNHLY, CDR2 FYNNEI. The CDR3 is 18 residues long. The J segment lost 1 base and the V segment lost 0 bases, leaving 9 bases of the junction unmatched. CDR3 DNA sequence: TGTGCCAGCAGTGAAGCACCCTTAGCGGGGAGGGGCACAGATACGCAGTATTTT. As protein: CASSEAPLAGRGTDTQYF.

The V gene is TRBV29-1, the J gene TRBJ2-2; 7 nucleotides align to TRBD1. The CDR3 loop spans 15 amino acids. The V and J ends lost 4 bases and 5 bases, in that order; junction bases with no gene match: 10. Germline CDR1 and CDR2: SQVTM and ANQGSEA. CDR3 in amino acids: CSVGVGQRGTGELFF. The CDR3 nucleotides are TGCAGCGTTGGAGTGGGACAGCGAGGGACCGGGGAGCTGTTTTTT.

The chain joins TRBV14 to TRBJ2-5; 7 bases align to TRBD1. Per the germline V gene, CDR1 is SGHDN and CDR2 is FVKESK. Losses at the gene ends were 3 bases for V and 1 base for J; bases not matched to a gene: 8. The CDR3 length is 16 residues. The CDR3 spells CASSHHRGLGQETQYF. The CDR3 region has the DNA TGTGCCAGCAGCCACCACAGGGGATTGGGCCAAGAGACCCAGTACTTC.

J is TRBJ1-1 and V is TRBV7-2; D perhaps matches TRBD1 (5 bases). The length of the CDR3 is 14 residues. Germline V CDR1 and CDR2: SGHTA, FQGNSA. V was cut by 5 bases and J by 4 bases, with 14 bases left in between. CDR3 loop: CASSLSTGITEAFF. CDR3 nucleotide sequence: TGTGCCAGCAGCCTATCTACAGGCATCACTGAAGCTTTCTTT. Combining the CDR3 with reference TRBV7-2 and TRBJ1-1 gives the whole variable domain GAGVSQSPSNKVTEKGKDVELRCDPISGHTALYWYRQSLGQGLEFLIYFQGNSAPDKSGLPSDRFSAERTGGSVSTLTIQRTQQEDSAVYLCASSLSTGITEAFFGQGTRLTVV.

The rearrangement joins TRBV11-3 to TRBJ2-7, with D perhaps TRBD2 (6 bases). Germline CDR1 SGHNT, CDR2 YENEEA. This CDR3 region has 12 residues. Trimming removed 5 bases at V and 6 bases at J, with 11 bases between. Here the CDR3 reads CASSPQGGEQYF. CDR3 in DNA: TGTGCCAGCAGCCCCCAGGGAGGCGAGCAGTACTTC. Complete variable domain (other parts from reference TRBV11-3 and TRBJ2-7): EAGVVQSPRYKIIEKKQPVAFWCNPISGHNTLYWYLQNLGQGPELLIRYENEEAVDDSQLPKDRFSAERLKGVDSTLKIQPAELGDSAVYLCASSPQGGEQYFGPGTRLTVT.

The V gene is TRBV9, the J gene TRBJ2-2; 11 bases match TRBD2. The junction had 13 bases not matched to a gene; V was cut back by 6 bases and J by 6 bases. CDR3 length: 17 residues. Per the germline V gene, CDR1 is SGDLS and CDR2 is YYNGEE. The CDR3 spells CASTSTGSGGAPGELFF. Written as DNA, the CDR3 is TGTGCCAGCACCTCGACCGGTAGCGGGGGGGCCCCCGGGGAGCTGTTTTTT.

This clone was recorded once. The chain uses TRBV30 and TRBJ2-7; maybe TRBD1 (5 bases). Germline CDR1 GTSNPN, CDR2 SVGIG (reference sequence). Deletions cut 3 bases from V and 9 bases from J, with 15 bases between. This CDR3 contains 12 residues. The CDR3 DNA follows: TGTGCCTGGAGCGACACGCCAGGGTTGCAGTACTTC. It yields the protein CAWSDTPGLQYF. Variable domain in full (rest from reference TRBV30 and TRBJ2-7): SQTIHQWPATLVQPVGSPLSLECTVEGTSNPNLYWYRQAAGRGLQLLFYSVGIGQISSEVPQNLSASRPQDRQFILSSKKLLLSDSGFYLCAWSDTPGLQYFGPGTRLTVT.

The chain combines TRBV2 with TRBJ2-1; 9 positions match TRBD1. The CDR3 covers 15 residues. V dropped 7 bases and J dropped 6; count of bases not matched to a gene: 10. Per the germline V gene, CDR1 is SNHLY and CDR2 is FYNNEI. DNA of the CDR3: TGTGCCAGCATTTTACAGGGGGCGCCCCGCAATGAGCAGTTCTTC. Translating it yields CASILQGAPRNEQFF.

The CDR3 here is CASSSGGADTQYF. CDR3 bases: TGTGCCAGCAGCTCCGGGGGTGCAGATACGCAGTATTTT. J is TRBJ2-3 and V is TRBV11-3; weak D call: TRBD2 (6 bases). CDR3 length: 13 residues. The ends were cut back, 4 bases at V and 4 bases at J, with 9 bases in the middle. Looked up from germline, CDR1 is SGHNT and CDR2 is YENEEA. The full variable domain, with the rest looked up from reference TRBV11-3 and TRBJ2-3, is EAGVVQSPRYKIIEKKQPVAFWCNPISGHNTLYWYLQNLGQGPELLIRYENEEAVDDSQLPKDRFSAERLKGVDSTLKIQPAELGDSAVYLCASSSGGADTQYFGPGTRLTVL.

V is TRBV10-3 and J is TRBJ2-1; weak D call: TRBD1 (6 bases). V was pared by 3 bases and J by 1 base, with 10 bases between. Germline-derived CDR1 and CDR2 are ENHRY and SYGVKD. The CDR3 totals 15 residues. DNA of the CDR3: TGTGCCATCAGTGATGGGGGCAGTTCCTACAATGAGCAGTTCTTC. Translated: CAISDGGSSYNEQFF.